This section outlines one TCR beta chain sequence together with its context. This receptor's antigen is unknown. No base quality values were provided; no much bigger clone lies one nucleotide off. The library was built by means of the immunoSEQ multiplex PCR assay. The immuneACCESS repertoire file appears here via TCRdb, limited to in-frame rearrangements. These files lack a portion of the clones; in checked studies, under half of the deficit traces to unresolved V genes, and the cause of the others is not known. For this sample the table gives 75,000 to 90,000 clones, of which roughly nine tenths were detected only once. The ten largest account for about 3.8% of the sample. The source of the sample is a study of T cell changes during pregnancy in multiple sclerosis (dated 2019 in TCRdb). Regarding the complete study: In women with multiple sclerosis, the researchers looked at how the T cell repertoire shifted as pregnancy progressed.

The CDR1 and CDR2 encoded by the germline V gene are SGHTA and FQGTGA. Trimming leaves V shorter by 0 bases and J shorter by 5 bases, with the junction holding 6 bases beyond the gene matches. CDR3 length: 16 amino acids, cysteine to phenylalanine. The sequence is cut down to CDR3 DNA, 48 bases in frame from base 1. This receptor was taken from a female donor in good health, serving as a control in a pregnancy study. Some clones in this sample may be carry-over from other donors' samples. The chain couples TRBV7-3 to TRBJ2-2; 7 central nucleotides agree with TRBD1. The input for sequencing was PBMCs, taken in the first trimester of pregnancy. At the DNA level, the sequence is TGTGCCAGCAGCTTAACGAGGGGGCTAGGGACCGGGGAGCTGTTTTTT. It translates to CASSLTRGLGTGELFF.